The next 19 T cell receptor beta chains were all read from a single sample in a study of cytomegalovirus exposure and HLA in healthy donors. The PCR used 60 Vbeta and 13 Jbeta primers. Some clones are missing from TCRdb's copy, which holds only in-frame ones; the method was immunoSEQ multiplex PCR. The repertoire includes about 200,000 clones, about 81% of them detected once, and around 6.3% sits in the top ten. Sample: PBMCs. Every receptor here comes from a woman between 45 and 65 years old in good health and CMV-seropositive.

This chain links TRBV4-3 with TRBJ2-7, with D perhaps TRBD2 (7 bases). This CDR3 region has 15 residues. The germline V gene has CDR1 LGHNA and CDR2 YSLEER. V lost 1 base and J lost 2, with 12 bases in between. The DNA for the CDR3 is TGCGCCAGCAGCCAAGCCTCGGGGGGCCCCTACGAGCAGTACTTC. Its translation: CASSQASGGPYEQYF.

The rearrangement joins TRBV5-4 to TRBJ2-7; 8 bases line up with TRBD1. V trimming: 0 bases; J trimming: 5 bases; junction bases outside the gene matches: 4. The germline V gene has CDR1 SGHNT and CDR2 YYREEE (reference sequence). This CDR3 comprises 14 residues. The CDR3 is CASSLGTGRDEQYF. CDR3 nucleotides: TGTGCCAGCAGCTTGGGGACAGGGCGCGACGAGCAGTACTTC.

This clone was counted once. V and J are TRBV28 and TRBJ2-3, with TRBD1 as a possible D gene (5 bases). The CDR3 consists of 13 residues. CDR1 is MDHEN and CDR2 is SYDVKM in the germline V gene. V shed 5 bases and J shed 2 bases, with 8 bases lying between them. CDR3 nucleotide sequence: TGTGCCAGCAGTAAAGGACACACAGATACGCAGTATTTT. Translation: CASSKGHTDTQYF.

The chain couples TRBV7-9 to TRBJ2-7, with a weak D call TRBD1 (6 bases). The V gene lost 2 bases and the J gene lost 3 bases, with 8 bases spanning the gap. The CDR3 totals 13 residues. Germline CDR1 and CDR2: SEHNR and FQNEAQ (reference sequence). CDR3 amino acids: CASSLSQGYEQYF. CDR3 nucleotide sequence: TGTGCCAGCAGCTTATCACAGGGCTACGAGCAGTACTTC.

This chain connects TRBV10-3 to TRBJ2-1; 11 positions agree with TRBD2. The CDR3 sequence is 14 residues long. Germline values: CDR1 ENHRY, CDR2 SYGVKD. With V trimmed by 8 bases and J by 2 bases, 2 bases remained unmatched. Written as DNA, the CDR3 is TGTGCCATCGGGGGACTAGCGGCCTACAATGAGCAGTTCTTC. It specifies CAIGGLAAYNEQFF.

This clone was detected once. The CDR3 DNA reads TGTGCCACCTCTACTAGCGGGAGGGCCTTATCCTACGAGCAGTACTTC. This encodes CATSTSGRALSYEQYF. V and J are TRBV28 and TRBJ2-7; TRBD2 matches at 13 bases. V dropped 10 bases and J dropped 1; count of bases not matched to a gene: 10. The germline V gene has CDR1 MDHEN and CDR2 SYDVKM. This CDR3 comprises 16 residues.

The CDR3 is CASSASQGANSPLHF. The CDR3 region has the DNA TGTGCCAGCAGCGCCTCCCAGGGTGCCAATTCACCCCTCCACTTT. The J gene is TRBJ1-6, the V gene TRBV9, with D possibly being TRBD1 (5 bases). Trimming stripped 3 bases from V and 7 bases from J, with 14 bases between. The CDR3 is made up of 15 amino acids. Germline V gene lookup returns CDR1 SGDLS and CDR2 YYNGEE.

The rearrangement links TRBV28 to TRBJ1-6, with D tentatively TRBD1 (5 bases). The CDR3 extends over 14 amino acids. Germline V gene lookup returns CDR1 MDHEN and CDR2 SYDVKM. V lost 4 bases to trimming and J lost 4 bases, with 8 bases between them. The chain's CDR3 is CASSWGLYNSPLHF. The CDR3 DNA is TGTGCCAGCAGTTGGGGCCTTTATAATTCACCCCTCCACTTT.

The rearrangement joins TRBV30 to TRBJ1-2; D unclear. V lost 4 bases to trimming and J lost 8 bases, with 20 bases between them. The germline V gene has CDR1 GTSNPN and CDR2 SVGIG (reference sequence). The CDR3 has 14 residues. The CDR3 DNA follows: TGTGCCTGGACCACGGGGTTGGGATCGGAAGGCTACACCTTC. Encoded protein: CAWTTGLGSEGYTF.

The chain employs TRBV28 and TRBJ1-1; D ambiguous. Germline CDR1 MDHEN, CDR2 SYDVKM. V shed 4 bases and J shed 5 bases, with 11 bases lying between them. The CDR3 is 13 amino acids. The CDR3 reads CASSSLTGTEAFF. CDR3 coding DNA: TGTGCCAGCAGTTCCCTCACCGGGACTGAAGCTTTCTTT.

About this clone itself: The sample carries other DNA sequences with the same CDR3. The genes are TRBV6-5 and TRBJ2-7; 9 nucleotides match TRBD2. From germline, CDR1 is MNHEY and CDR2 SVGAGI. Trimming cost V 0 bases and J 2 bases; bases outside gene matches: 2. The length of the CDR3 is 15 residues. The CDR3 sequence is CASSYSLAGTYEQYF. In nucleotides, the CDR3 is TGTGCCAGCAGTTACTCCCTAGCGGGGACCTACGAGCAGTACTTC.

The CDR3 spells CASSPDMLTNEQFF. The CDR3, as DNA: TGTGCCAGCAGCCCAGACATGCTCACCAATGAGCAGTTCTTC. This rearrangement joins TRBV25-1 to TRBJ2-1; D gene uncertain. Germline V CDR1 and CDR2: MGHDK, SYGVNS. This CDR3 is built from 14 residues. The V gene lost 6 bases and the J gene lost 6 bases, with 15 bases spanning the gap.

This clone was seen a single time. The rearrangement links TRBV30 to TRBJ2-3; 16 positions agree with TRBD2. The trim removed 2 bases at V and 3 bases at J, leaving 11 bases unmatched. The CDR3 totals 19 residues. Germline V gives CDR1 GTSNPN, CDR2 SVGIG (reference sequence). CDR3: CAWSRGLAGGPAETDTQYF. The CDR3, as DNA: TGTGCCTGGAGTCGGGGACTAGCGGGAGGGCCGGCGGAAACAGATACGCAGTATTTT. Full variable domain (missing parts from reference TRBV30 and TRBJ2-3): SQTIHQWPATLVQPVGSPLSLECTVEGTSNPNLYWYRQAAGRGLQLLFYSVGIGQISSEVPQNLSASRPQDRQFILSSKKLLLSDSGFYLCAWSRGLAGGPAETDTQYFGPGTRLTVL.

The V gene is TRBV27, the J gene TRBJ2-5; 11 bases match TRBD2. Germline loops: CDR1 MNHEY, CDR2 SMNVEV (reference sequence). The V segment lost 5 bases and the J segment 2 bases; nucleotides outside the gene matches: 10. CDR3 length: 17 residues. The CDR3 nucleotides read TGTGCCAGCAGTGATATAGGGACTAGCGGAGTGCAAGAGACCCAGTACTTC. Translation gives CASSDIGTSGVQETQYF.

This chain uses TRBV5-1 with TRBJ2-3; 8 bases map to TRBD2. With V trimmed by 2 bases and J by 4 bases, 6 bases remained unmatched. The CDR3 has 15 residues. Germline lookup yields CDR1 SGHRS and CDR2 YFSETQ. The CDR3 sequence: CASSFGSGNPDTQYF. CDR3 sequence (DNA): TGCGCCAGCAGCTTTGGTAGCGGGAACCCAGATACGCAGTATTTT.

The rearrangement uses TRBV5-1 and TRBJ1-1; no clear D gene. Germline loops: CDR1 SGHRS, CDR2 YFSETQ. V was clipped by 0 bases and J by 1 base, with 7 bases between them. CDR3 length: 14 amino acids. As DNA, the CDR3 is TGCGCCAGCAGCTTGGCGAGTGCGAACACTGAAGCTTTCTTT. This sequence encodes CASSLASANTEAFF.

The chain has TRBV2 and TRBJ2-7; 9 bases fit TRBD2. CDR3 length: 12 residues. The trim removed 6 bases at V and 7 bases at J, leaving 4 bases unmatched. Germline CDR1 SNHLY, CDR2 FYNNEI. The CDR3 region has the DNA TGTGCCAGCAGCGTAGCGGGGGAGGAGCAGTACTTC. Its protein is CASSVAGEEQYF. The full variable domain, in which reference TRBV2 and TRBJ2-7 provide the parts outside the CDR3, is EPEVTQTPSHQVTQMGQEVILRCVPISNHLYFYWYRQILGQKVEFLVSFYNNEISEKSEIFDDQFSVERPDGSNFTLKIRSTKLEDSAMYFCASSVAGEEQYFGPGTRLTVT.

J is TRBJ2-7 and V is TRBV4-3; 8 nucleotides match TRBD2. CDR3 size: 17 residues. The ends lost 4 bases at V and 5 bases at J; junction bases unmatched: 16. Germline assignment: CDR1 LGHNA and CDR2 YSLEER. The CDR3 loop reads CASSLGAGGRVVHEQYF. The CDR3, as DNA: TGCGCCAGCAGCCTAGGGGCGGGGGGCAGGGTGGTCCACGAGCAGTACTTC.

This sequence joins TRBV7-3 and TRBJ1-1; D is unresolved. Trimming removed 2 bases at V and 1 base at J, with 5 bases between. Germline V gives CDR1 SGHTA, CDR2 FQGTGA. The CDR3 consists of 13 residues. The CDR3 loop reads CASSLGANTEAFF. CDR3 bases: TGTGCCAGCAGCTTAGGAGCGAACACTGAAGCTTTCTTT.